This T cell receptor (beta chain) was recorded in a study of blood T cell repertoires in COVID-19. The table came from immunoSEQ multiplex PCR; TCRdb's copy has only in-frame clones and leaves some out. The sample holds 120,000 or so clones, about 80% seen once. The V gene's germline CDR1 is KGHDR and CDR2 SFDVKD. CDR3 length: 14 residues. V lost 4 bases, J lost 8 bases, and 6 bases stayed unmatched. This chain uses TRBV24-1 with TRBJ2-1; TRBD1 matches 8 bases. This clonotype originated in a man in his 70s with acute or convalescent COVID-19. The specimen sequenced was peripheral blood. The CDR3 spells CATSDFDRGHEQFF. The CDR3 coding sequence is TGTGCCACCAGTGACTTTGACAGGGGCCATGAGCAGTTCTTC.